This T cell receptor (beta chain) was identified in a study of blood T cell repertoires in COVID-19 (dated by TCRdb to 2020 to 2021). About the full investigation: Samples covering the acute and convalescent phases of COVID-19 were provided by collaborators in the United States, Italy and Spain. The samples were drawn from the first 160 participants of the ongoing ImmuneRACE study and from 1,254 subjects provided by 6 global collaborators. HLA class I and class II types, where available, came from metadata supplied by the sample provider rather than from assay-based typing. Subjects who had been exposed to COVID-19, were actively infected with it, or had recovered from it provided the deeply sampled blood TCRbeta repertoires that made up the dataset. A de-identified subject ID, COVID-19 status, age in years and sex were almost always included in the sample metadata. The material from the prospective study consisted of cDNA or gDNA derived from T cells, B-cell-depleted T cells, or PBMCs. The repertoires were released in a freely available public database meant as a resource for research on the immune response to SARS-CoV-2.

From its cysteine to its phenylalanine, the CDR3 spans 14 amino acids. The retained sequence is limited to the CDR3, 42 bases, with the frame set at the first base. Sequences SGHDN (CDR1) and FVKESK (CDR2) are obtained from the germline V gene. V lost 3 bases and J lost 13 bases, and the count of bases not matched to a germline gene is 9. The research as a whole found: The quantity of clinical and demographic metadata differed by source and by participant and was supplied without curation.

Worth noting for this clone: Its antigen target is currently unknown. One base away there is no much larger clone; base qualities are not given.

Each collaborating institution followed its own protocols to collect whole blood in K2EDTA tubes. For TCRbeta analysis, collaborators shipped samples as frozen whole blood, isolated PBMCs, or DNA extracted from either of those sample types. TCRbeta CDR3 regions were amplified from genomic DNA by means of the immunoSEQ Assay, a bias-controlled multiplex PCR. In the authors' own workflow: Within the assay, amplification of reference gene primers was used to estimate how many nucleated cells each sample contained. To quantify the absolute abundance of each unique TCRbeta CDR3 rearrangement, sequence reads were collapsed and filtered. For each sample, productive Simpson clonality was calculated as the square root of Simpson's diversity index across productive rearrangements. In TCRdb, the immuneACCESS table is reduced to in-frame sequences with V and J assigned. These tables do not hold every clone; where another copy was compared, an unresolved V gene accounts for under half, and the others remain unexplained. V, J and clone size are those of that table, while D and trimming were read from the DNA. In all, the sample holds 65,000 to 100,000 clones, and 80% to 90% of those were seen once. Together, the top ten hold about 4.4% of the sample.

The sample taken for sequencing was peripheral blood. This TCR derives from a woman of 80 years or more with acute or convalescent COVID-19. The chain is encoded by TRBV14 joined to TRBJ2-3; 11 bases in between match TRBD2. The nucleotide sequence reads TGTGCCAGCAGCCAGGCGACTAGCGGGACCGGCGAGTATTTT. Translated, it reads CASSQATSGTGEYF.